The 20 T cell receptor beta chains below were found in one sample sequenced in a study of post-analysis software for immune sequencing data. General study points: Controls had lower frequencies than patients of four or five TRBV segments, which included TRBV5-6, TRBV5-1 and TRBV20-1.

These receptors' antigens are unknown. Unique molecular identifiers featured in each of the TCR beta cDNA libraries. TCRdb reprocessed the PCR reads via MiXCR and lists one record per CDR3 protein. The profile shows approximately 350,000 distinct CDR3 sequences, less than 40% of them singletons. Sequenced input: blood. All receptors come from a girl aged 10 to 17 with multiple sclerosis.

On this clonotype: A much larger clone is a single base away; this may be a read error. The CDR3 DNA reads TGTGCCAGCAATAGAGGTACAGGGAACTATGGCTACACCTTC. Residues: CASNRGTGNYGYTF. This rearrangement joins TRBV3-1 to TRBJ1-2; possible D gene TRBD1, 6 bases. The CDR3 sequence is 14 residues long. Trimming removed 7 bases at V and 2 bases at J, with 14 bases between. Germline V gene lookup returns CDR1 LGHDT and CDR2 YNNKEL (reference sequence).

This clonotype was detected a few times. This chain links TRBV28 with TRBJ2-3; maybe TRBD1 (7 bases). V lost 5 bases to trimming and J lost 0 bases, with 18 bases between them. The CDR3 has 17 amino acids. CDR1 and CDR2 from the germline V gene are MDHEN and SYDVKM. Here the CDR3 reads CASSPLYGGQSTDTQYF. The CDR3, as DNA: TGTGCCAGCAGTCCCCTTTACGGGGGACAGAGCACAGATACGCAGTATTTT.

The rearrangement joins TRBV29-1 to TRBJ2-2; D call uncertain. The germline V and J ends were trimmed by 7 bases and 0 bases, with 9 bases remaining between them. CDR1 and CDR2 from the germline V gene are SQVTM and ANQGSEA. The CDR3 spans 13 residues. Here the CDR3 reads CSGTEANTGELFF. Here the CDR3 DNA reads TGCAGCGGGACGGAAGCGAACACCGGGGAGCTGTTTTTT.

The rearrangement uses TRBV7-8 and TRBJ2-3; 7 bases are a match to TRBD1. Germline loops: CDR1 SGHVS, CDR2 FQNEAQ. The V gene end was trimmed by 6 bases and the J gene end by 0 bases; junction bases not matched to a gene: 21. This CDR3 has 20 residues. Here the CDR3 DNA reads TGTGCCAGCAGGCCCGGGACAGTGTTGAGTAGCCCTTCTAGCACAGATACGCAGTATTTT. It specifies CASRPGTVLSSPSSTDTQYF.

V and J are TRBV5-1 and TRBJ1-5; D not resolved. The CDR3 contains 16 residues. CDR1 is SGHRS, CDR2 YFSETQ, per germline. The V end lost 0 bases, the J end lost 3 bases, and 13 bases lay between the germline ends. CDR3 residues: CASSLVPRDNNQPQHF. Written as DNA, the CDR3 is TGCGCCAGCAGCTTGGTTCCCCGTGACAACAATCAGCCCCAGCATTTT.

V gene TRBV7-2 combines with J gene TRBJ2-3, with unresolved D. Trimming shortened V by 0 bases and J by 6 bases, and 10 bases separated the two germline ends. From germline, CDR1 is SGHTA and CDR2 FQGNSA. The CDR3 contains 14 residues. CDR3 nucleotides: TGTGCCAGCAGCTTAGCTGGGCGGTCGGATACGCAGTATTTT. Translating it yields CASSLAGRSDTQYF.

The chain carries TRBV27 and TRBJ2-3; D is ambiguous. V lost 5 bases, J lost 3 bases, and 15 bases lay in between. The length of the CDR3 is 15 residues. From germline, CDR1 is MNHEY and CDR2 SMNVEV (reference sequence). For the CDR3, the DNA is TGTGCCAGCAGTAGCCCCTGGCTAGGGACAGATACGCAGTATTTT. This sequence encodes CASSSPWLGTDTQYF.

This clonotype is termed medium-sized. The chain couples TRBV7-6 to TRBJ2-3, with D perhaps being TRBD1 or TRBD2 (5 bases each). V was shortened by 0 bases and J by 1 base, with 5 bases between the two germline ends. This CDR3 comprises 14 residues. The germline gives CDR1 SGHVS, CDR2 FNYEAQ. CDR3 loop: CASSLAGGTDTQYF. CDR3 DNA sequence: TGTGCCAGCAGCTTAGCGGGGGGCACAGATACGCAGTATTTT.

This clonotype has just a few counts. The chain employs TRBV20-1 and TRBJ2-1; D is ambiguous. Per the germline V gene, CDR1 is DFQATT and CDR2 is SNEGSKA (reference sequence). V was trimmed by 0 bases and J by 5 bases, leaving 14 bases between them. This CDR3 is built from 15 residues. CDR3 sequence (DNA): TGCAGTGCTAGAGATCCCGGACGGGCTGACAATGAGCAGTTCTTC. Its protein is CSARDPGRADNEQFF.

This rearrangement joins TRBV7-3 to TRBJ1-4, with 8 bases that match TRBD1. Germline V gene sequence: CDR1 SGHTA, CDR2 FQGTGA. The CDR3 totals 15 residues. The junction had 7 bases not matched to a gene; V was cut back by 5 bases and J by 5 bases. CDR3 coding DNA: TGTGCCAGCAGCATGACAGGGGCAGTAAATGAAAAACTGTTTTTT. This gives the protein CASSMTGAVNEKLFF.

This clonotype came up a few times. The chain couples TRBV2 to TRBJ1-2; tentatively, D is TRBD1 (5 bases). The V and J ends lost 7 bases and 0 bases respectively, with 21 bases between them. Germline V gene lookup returns CDR1 SNHLY and CDR2 FYNNEI. The CDR3 runs 17 residues. The CDR3 DNA reads as TGTGCCAGCACTCTAGGAACAAGGCCGGGGGCTAACTATGGCTACACCTTC. Translating gives CASTLGTRPGANYGYTF.

This sequence joins TRBV5-6 and TRBJ1-2; D not resolved. Germline CDR1 is SGHDT and CDR2 is YYEEEE. Trimming stripped 0 bases from V and 5 bases from J, with 8 bases between. This CDR3 region has 13 residues. The CDR3 sequence is CASSLDGPYGYTF. The CDR3 nucleotides are TGTGCCAGCAGCTTGGACGGTCCGTATGGCTACACCTTC.

This clonotype was seen more than once but under ten times. This chain uses TRBV20-1 with TRBJ2-1; the D is unclear. Germline V gene data show CDR1 as DFQATT and CDR2 as SNEGSKA (reference sequence). The ends were cut back, 2 bases at V and 7 bases at J, with 15 bases in the middle. CDR3 length: 14 residues. CDR3 bases: TGCAGTGCTAGAACGGTGGGTATCGAGAATGAGCAGTTCTTC. Residues: CSARTVGIENEQFF.

This clonotype was seen only a few times. The V gene is TRBV29-1, the J gene TRBJ2-7; D is possibly TRBD1 (5 bases). CDR1 and CDR2 (germline): SQVTM, ANQGSEA. V lost 4 bases and J lost 7, with 17 bases in between. CDR3 length: 13 residues. The CDR3 coding sequence is TGCAGCGTTGTGCCGCTCCCAGGGTCAGAGCAGTACTTC. Its translation is CSVVPLPGSEQYF.

The rearrangement joins TRBV4-3 to TRBJ2-5; 9 bases align to TRBD1. J was trimmed by 0 bases and V by 3 bases; bases with no gene match: 2. CDR3 length: 15 residues. Germline CDR1 and CDR2: LGHNA and YSLEER. For the CDR3, the DNA is TGCGCCAGCAGCCAGGGGGACAGGGACCAAGAGACCCAGTACTTC. Translated: CASSQGDRDQETQYF.

The CDR3 region is CASSQDQGLGGELFF. The CDR3 coding sequence is TGCGCCAGCAGCCAAGATCAAGGGTTGGGCGGGGAGCTGTTTTTT. The genes are TRBV4-3 and TRBJ2-2, with unresolved D. This CDR3 is built from 15 residues. The V end lost 0 bases, the J end lost 7 bases, and 12 bases lay between the germline ends. From germline, CDR1 is LGHNA and CDR2 YSLEER.

This clonotype turned up a few times. The rearrangement links TRBV10-1 to TRBJ2-3, with 11 positions matching TRBD2. The CDR3 length is 13 residues. Losses at the gene ends were 5 bases for V and 10 bases for J; bases not matched to a gene: 5. Looked up from germline, CDR1 is WNHNN and CDR2 is SYGVQD (reference sequence). This chain's CDR3 is CASSPSGGHAQYF. The DNA for the CDR3 is TGCGCCAGCAGTCCTAGCGGGGGGCATGCGCAGTATTTT.

This clonotype was observed a handful of times. The chain links TRBV12-3 or TRBV12-4 to TRBJ2-1; 12 nucleotides agree with TRBD1. J gave up 1 base and V 6 bases, and 4 bases lay outside the gene matches. This CDR3 is built from 16 residues. CDR3 region: CASRGQGARSYNEQFF. CDR3 in DNA: TGTGCCAGCAGGGGACAGGGGGCTAGGTCCTACAATGAGCAGTTCTTC.

The CDR3 sequence: CASSLFGLGDTQYF. The CDR3 DNA sequence: TGTGCCAGCAGCTTGTTCGGCCTCGGGGATACGCAGTATTTT. J is TRBJ2-3 and V is TRBV5-8; no definite D call. The germline CDR1 and CDR2 sequences are SGHTS and YDEGEE. Between the trimmed V and J ends, which lost 1 base and 6 bases, there was a span of 12 bases. The CDR3 is made up of 14 amino acids. The full variable domain, rest sourced from reference TRBV5-8 and TRBJ2-3, is EAGVTQSPTHLIKTRGQQATLRCSPISGHTSVYWYQQALGLGLQFLLWYDEGEERNRGNFPPRFSGRQFPNYSSELNVNALELEDSALYLCASSLFGLGDTQYFGPGTRLTVL.

In this sample, this clonotype turned up a few times. V is TRBV9 and J is TRBJ2-5, with 7 bases aligning to TRBD1. The CDR3 extends over 15 amino acids. Per the germline V gene, CDR1 is SGDLS and CDR2 is YYNGEE. The junction had 11 bases not matched to a gene; V was cut back by 4 bases and J by 5 bases. CDR3 DNA: TGTGCCAGCAGCTCTACAGGGGATCCTCTTGAGACCCAGTACTTC. Encoded protein: CASSSTGDPLETQYF.